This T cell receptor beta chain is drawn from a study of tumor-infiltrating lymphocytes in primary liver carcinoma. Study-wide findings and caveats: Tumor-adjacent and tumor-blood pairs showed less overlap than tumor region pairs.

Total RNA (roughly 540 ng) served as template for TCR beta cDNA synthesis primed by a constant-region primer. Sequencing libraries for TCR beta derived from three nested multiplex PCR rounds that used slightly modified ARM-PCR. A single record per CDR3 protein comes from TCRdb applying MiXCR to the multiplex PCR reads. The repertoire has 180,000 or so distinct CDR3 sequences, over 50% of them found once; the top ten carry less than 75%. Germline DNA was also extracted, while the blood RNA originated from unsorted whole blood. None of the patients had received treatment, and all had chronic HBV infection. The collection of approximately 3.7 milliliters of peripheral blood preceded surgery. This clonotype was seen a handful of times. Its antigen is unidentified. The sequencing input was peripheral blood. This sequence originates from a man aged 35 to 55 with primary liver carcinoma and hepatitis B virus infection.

The CDR3 bases are TGTGCCAGCTATAGCGGCATCAATGAGCAGTTCTTC. Translation gives CASYSGINEQFF. V usage is TRBV6-5 and J usage is TRBJ2-1, with D perhaps TRBD2 (6 bases). Germline CDR1 and CDR2: MNHEY and SVGAGI. This CDR3 has 12 residues. Trimming left V 8 bases short and J 6 bases short, with 11 bases between.